This is a list of T cell receptor beta chains from one sample in a study of shared clonotypes between healthy human individuals. TCRdb's table, derived via immunoSEQ multiplex PCR, lists solely in-frame clones and lacks some. The data show roughly 1,000,000 clones, 75% to 80% seen once. Sequencing input: memory CD4+ T cells from PBMCs. These receptor sequences come from a man aged 18 to 35 in good health. Some clones in this sample may be carry-over from other donors' samples. CDR3s include the opening cysteine and the closing phenylalanine or tryptophan. D genes are given only for firm matches. The size of a clone is reported for some rows only, either as once, few or many, or as a class for expanded clones.

.	TRBD1	TRBV28	TRBJ2-5	CASSLGDREETQYF	TGTGCCAGCAGTTTGGGGGACAGAGAAGAGACCCAGTACTTC
.	.	TRBV7-3	TRBJ1-3	CASSISGGPGNTIYF	TGTGCCAGCAGCATCAGCGGCGGGCCTGGAAACACCATATATTTT
.	TRBD2	TRBV2	TRBJ2-7	CASSPGLAGGPLPYEQYF	TGTGCCAGCAGCCCCGGACTAGCGGGAGGGCCTCTCCCCTACGAGCAGTACTTC
.	.	TRBV19	TRBJ2-5	CASAGLEETQYF	TGTGCCAGTGCAGGGCTTGAAGAGACCCAGTACTTC
.	.	TRBV7-2	TRBJ2-7	CASSRTSEQYF	TGTGCCAGCAGCCGCACTAGTGAGCAGTACTTC
once	TRBD1	TRBV28	TRBJ1-1	CASSLEQGGAEAFF	TGTGCCAGCAGTTTGGAACAGGGGGGGGCTGAAGCTTTCTTT
.	.	TRBV9	TRBJ1-2	CASSSGHSGYTF	TGTGCCAGCAGCTCAGGACACTCTGGCTACACCTTC
.	.	TRBV13	TRBJ2-1	CASSLAGPSNEQFF	TGTGCCAGCAGCTTAGCCGGGCCCAGCAATGAGCAGTTCTTC
.	.	TRBV18	TRBJ1-4	CASSPMWTRNEKLFF	TGTGCCAGCTCACCAATGTGGACAAGGAATGAAAAACTGTTTTTT
few	.	TRBV29-1	TRBJ1-1	CSPHRAMNTEAFF	TGCAGCCCACACAGAGCAATGAACACTGAAGCTTTCTTT
.	TRBD2	TRBV7-8	TRBJ2-2	CASSLRLAGEGGELFF	TGTGCCAGCAGCTTAAGGCTAGCGGGAGAGGGCGGGGAGCTGTTTTTT
.	.	TRBV14	TRBJ1-4	CASSQDQRQSEKLFF	TGTGCCAGCAGCCAAGATCAAAGACAGAGTGAAAAACTGTTTTTT
.	.	TRBV28	TRBJ2-6	CASSLGVPSSGANVLTF	TGTGCCAGCAGCCTGGGGGTACCCAGCTCTGGGGCCAACGTCCTGACTTTC
.	.	TRBV27	TRBJ2-5	CASSSYRDWWTQYF	TGTGCCAGCAGTTCCTACAGGGATTGGTGGACCCAGTACTTC
.	.	TRBV5-1	TRBJ2-7	CASSTGTQGEQYF	TGCGCCAGCAGCACCGGGACACAGGGCGAGCAGTACTTC